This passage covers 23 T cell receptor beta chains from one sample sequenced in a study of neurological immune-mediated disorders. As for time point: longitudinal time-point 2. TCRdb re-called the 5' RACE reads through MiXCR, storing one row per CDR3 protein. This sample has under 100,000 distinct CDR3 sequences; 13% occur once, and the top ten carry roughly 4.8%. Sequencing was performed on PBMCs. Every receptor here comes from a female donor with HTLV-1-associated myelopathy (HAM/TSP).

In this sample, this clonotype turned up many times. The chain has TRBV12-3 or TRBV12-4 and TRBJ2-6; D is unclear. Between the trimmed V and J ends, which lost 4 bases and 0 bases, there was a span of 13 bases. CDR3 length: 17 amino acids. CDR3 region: CASSSDRVFSGANVLTF. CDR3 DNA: TGTGCCAGCAGTTCAGATAGGGTGTTCTCTGGGGCCAACGTCCTGACTTTC.

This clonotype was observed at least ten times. The chain's CDR3 is CASSEVQQETQYF. CDR3 DNA: TGTGCCAGCAGTGAAGTACAGCAAGAGACCCAGTACTTC. V is TRBV6-1 and J is TRBJ2-5; D unresolved. V was clipped by 1 base and J by 2 bases, with 5 bases between them. There are 13 residues in the CDR3. CDR1 and CDR2 (germline): MNHNS, SASEGT.

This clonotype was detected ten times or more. The CDR3 protein is CASSPGGQSNYGYTF. As DNA, the CDR3 is TGTGCCAGCAGCCCTGGAGGACAGTCTAACTATGGCTACACCTTC. This sequence joins TRBV4-2 and TRBJ1-2, with TRBD1 as a possible D gene (6 bases). Per germline, CDR1 LGHNA and CDR2 YNFKEQ. Trimming pared 4 bases from V and 0 bases from J, leaving 12 bases between. There are 15 residues in the CDR3.

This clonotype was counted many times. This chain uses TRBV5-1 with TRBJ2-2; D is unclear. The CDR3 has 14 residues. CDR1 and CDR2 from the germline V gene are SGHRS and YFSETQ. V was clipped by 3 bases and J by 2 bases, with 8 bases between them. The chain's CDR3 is CASSSVLNTGELFF. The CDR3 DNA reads TGCGCCAGCAGCTCGGTCCTCAACACCGGGGAGCTGTTTTTT.

The CDR3 coding sequence is TGCAGTGCTAGAGATGGGGACAGGGGGAAGTACTTC. Translated: CSARDGDRGKYF. V gene TRBV20-1 combines with J gene TRBJ2-7; 11 bases are shared with TRBD1. The CDR3 runs to 12 residues. Germline-derived CDR1 and CDR2 are DFQATT and SNEGSKA (reference sequence). J was trimmed by 11 bases and V by 0 bases; bases with no gene match: 3.

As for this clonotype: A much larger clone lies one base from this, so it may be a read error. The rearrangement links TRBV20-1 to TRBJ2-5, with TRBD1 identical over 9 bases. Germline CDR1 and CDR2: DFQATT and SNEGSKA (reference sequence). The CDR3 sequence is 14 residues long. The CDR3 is CSARRQGGSETQHF. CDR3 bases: TGCAGTGCGCGAAGACAGGGGGGATCGGAGACCCAGCACTTC.

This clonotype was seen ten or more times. The CDR3 loop is CASSLQGGAETQYF. The CDR3 DNA sequence: TGTGCCAGCAGTCTCCAGGGCGGCGCAGAGACCCAGTACTTC. This chain uses TRBV6-1 with TRBJ2-5, with D possibly TRBD1 on 5 matching bases. V shed 5 bases and J shed 4 bases, with 14 bases lying between them. Germline V gene data show CDR1 as MNHNS and CDR2 as SASEGT. The CDR3 covers 14 residues.

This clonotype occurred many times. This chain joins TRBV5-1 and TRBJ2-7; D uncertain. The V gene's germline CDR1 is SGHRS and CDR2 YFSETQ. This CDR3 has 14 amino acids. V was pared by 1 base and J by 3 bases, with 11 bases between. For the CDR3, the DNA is TGCGCCAGCAGCTTGCCAGGTTTGGTCTACGAGCAGTACTTC. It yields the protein CASSLPGLVYEQYF.

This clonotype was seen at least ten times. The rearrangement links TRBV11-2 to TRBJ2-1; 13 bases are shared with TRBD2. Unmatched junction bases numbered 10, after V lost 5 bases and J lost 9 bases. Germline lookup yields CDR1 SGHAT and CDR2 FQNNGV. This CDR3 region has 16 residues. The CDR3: CASSHTTSGGAGEQFF. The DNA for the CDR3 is TGTGCCAGCAGCCATACCACTAGCGGGGGGGCTGGTGAGCAGTTCTTC.

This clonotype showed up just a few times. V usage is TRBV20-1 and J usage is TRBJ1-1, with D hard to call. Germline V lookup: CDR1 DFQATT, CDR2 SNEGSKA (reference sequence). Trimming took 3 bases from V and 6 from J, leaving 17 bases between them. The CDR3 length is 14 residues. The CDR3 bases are TGCAGTGCTAGTTGGGGAGGCGCTGGCGCTGAAGCTTTCTTT. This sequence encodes CSASWGGAGAEAFF.

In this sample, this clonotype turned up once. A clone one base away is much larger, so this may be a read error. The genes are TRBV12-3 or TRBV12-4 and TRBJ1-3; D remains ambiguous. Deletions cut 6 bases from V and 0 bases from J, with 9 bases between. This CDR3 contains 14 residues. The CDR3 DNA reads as TGTGCCAGCAGGGTGTTGAGCTCTGGAAACACCATATATTTT. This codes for CASRVLSSGNTIYF.

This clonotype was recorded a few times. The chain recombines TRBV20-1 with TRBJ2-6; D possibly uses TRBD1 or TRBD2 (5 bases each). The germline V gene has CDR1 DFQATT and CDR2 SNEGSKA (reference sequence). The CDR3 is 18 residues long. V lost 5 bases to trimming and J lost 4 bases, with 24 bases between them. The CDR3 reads CSAHSQGPYPSGANVLTF. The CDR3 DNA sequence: TGCAGTGCTCACTCGCAGGGACCATACCCCTCCGGGGCCAACGTCCTGACTTTC.

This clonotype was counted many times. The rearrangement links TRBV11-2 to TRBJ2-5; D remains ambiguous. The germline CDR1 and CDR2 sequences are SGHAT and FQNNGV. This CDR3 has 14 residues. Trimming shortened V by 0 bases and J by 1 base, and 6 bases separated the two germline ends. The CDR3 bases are TGTGCCAGCAGCTTAGATCGTTCCCAAGAGACCCAGTACTTC. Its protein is CASSLDRSQETQYF.

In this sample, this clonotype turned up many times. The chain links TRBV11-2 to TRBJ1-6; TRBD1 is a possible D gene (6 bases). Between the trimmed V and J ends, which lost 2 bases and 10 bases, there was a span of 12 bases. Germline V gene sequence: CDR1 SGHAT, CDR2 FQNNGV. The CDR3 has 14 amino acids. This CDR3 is CASSLRQAGSPLHF. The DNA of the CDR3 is TGTGCCAGCAGCTTACGACAGGCTGGCTCACCCCTCCACTTT.

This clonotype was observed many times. CDR3 nucleotides: TGCAGCGGAGAGGGGGACTATGGCTACACCTTC. Protein product: CSGEGDYGYTF. The gene calls are TRBV29-1 and TRBJ1-2, with D tentatively TRBD1 (6 bases). The CDR3 is 11 amino acids. Trimming shortened V by 7 bases and J by 3 bases, and 9 bases separated the two germline ends. Looked up from germline, CDR1 is SQVTM and CDR2 is ANQGSEA.

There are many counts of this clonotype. CDR3 sequence (DNA): TGCAGTGCTAGAGGGGTAGAGCGGGGGGGCCGTTCGGAGACGTTCTTC. Its protein product is CSARGVERGGRSETFF. The V call is TRBV20-1, the J call TRBJ2-1; 10 bases agree with TRBD2. Germline lookup yields CDR1 DFQATT and CDR2 SNEGSKA (reference sequence). The CDR3 covers 16 residues. V lost 1 base, J lost 15 bases, and 18 bases stayed unmatched.

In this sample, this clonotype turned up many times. The CDR3 DNA is TGTGCCAGCAGTTTCGTAGGTCTTAACTATGGCTACACCTTC. It specifies CASSFVGLNYGYTF. V and J are TRBV28 and TRBJ1-2; no firm D call. This CDR3 region has 14 residues. Germline CDR1 is MDHEN and CDR2 is SYDVKM. Trimming left V 3 bases short and J 1 base short, with 9 bases between.

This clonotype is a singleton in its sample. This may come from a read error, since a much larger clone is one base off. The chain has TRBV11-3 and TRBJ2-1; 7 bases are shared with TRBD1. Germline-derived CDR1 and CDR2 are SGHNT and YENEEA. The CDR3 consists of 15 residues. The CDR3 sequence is CVSSPGRGQYNEQFF. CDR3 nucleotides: TGTGTCAGCAGCCCCGGAAGGGGGCAATACAATGAGCAGTTCTTC. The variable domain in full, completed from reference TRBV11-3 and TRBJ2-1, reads EAGVVQSPRYKIIEKKQPVAFWCNPISGHNTLYWYLQNLGQGPELLIRYENEEAVDDSQLPKDRFSAERLKGVDSTLKIQPAELGDSAVYLCVSSPGRGQYNEQFFGPGTRLTVL.

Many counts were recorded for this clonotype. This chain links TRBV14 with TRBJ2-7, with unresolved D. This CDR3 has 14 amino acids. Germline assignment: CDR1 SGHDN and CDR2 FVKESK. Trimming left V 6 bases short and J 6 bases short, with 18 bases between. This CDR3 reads CASSLTSYLPEQYF. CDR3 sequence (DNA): TGTGCCAGCAGTCTGACGAGCTATTTACCCGAGCAGTACTTC.

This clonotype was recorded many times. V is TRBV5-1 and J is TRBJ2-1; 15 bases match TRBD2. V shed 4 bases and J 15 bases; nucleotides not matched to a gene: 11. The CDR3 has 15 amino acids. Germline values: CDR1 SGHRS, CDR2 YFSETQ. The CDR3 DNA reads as TGCGCCAGCAGCCGGGGGACTAGCGGGGGGCAGATCCCGTTCTTC. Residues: CASSRGTSGGQIPFF. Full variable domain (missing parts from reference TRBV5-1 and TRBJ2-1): KAGVTQTPRYLIKTRGQQVTLSCSPISGHRSVSWYQQTPGQGLQFLFEYFSETQRNKGNFPGRFSGRQFSNSRSEMNVSTLELGDSALYLCASSRGTSGGQIPFFGPGTRLTVL.

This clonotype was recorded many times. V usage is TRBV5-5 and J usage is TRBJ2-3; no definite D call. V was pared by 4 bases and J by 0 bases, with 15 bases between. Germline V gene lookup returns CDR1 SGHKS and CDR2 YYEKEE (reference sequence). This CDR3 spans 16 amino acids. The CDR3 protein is CASSDQTAFSTDTQYF. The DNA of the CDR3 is TGTGCCAGCAGCGACCAAACAGCCTTTAGCACAGATACGCAGTATTTT.

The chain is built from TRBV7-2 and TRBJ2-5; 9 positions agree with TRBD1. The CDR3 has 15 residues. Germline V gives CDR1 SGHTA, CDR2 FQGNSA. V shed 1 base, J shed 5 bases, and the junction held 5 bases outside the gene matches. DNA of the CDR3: TGTGCCAGCAGCTTAGTTACAGGGGGCTGGGAGACCCAGTACTTC. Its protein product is CASSLVTGGWETQYF.

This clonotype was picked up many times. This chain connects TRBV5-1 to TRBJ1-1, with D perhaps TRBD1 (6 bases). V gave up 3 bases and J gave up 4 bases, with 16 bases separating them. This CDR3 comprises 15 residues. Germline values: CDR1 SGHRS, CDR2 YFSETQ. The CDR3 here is CASSSYTGSGTEAFF. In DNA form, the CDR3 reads TGCGCCAGCAGCTCGTATACAGGGTCGGGCACTGAAGCTTTCTTT.